Each of the 7 T cell receptor beta chains below was sequenced from the same sample in a study of blood T cell repertoires in COVID-19. The repertoire was sequenced with immunoSEQ multiplex PCR; TCRdb's copy has only in-frame clones and lacks some. The top ten clones hold 5% to 8.5% of a sample with some 350,000 clones, almost 90% of them seen once. Sequenced input: peripheral blood. The receptors derive from a man younger than 35 with active or convalescent COVID-19.

V usage is TRBV4-2 and J usage is TRBJ1-2, with a tentative D call TRBD1 (5 bases). The CDR3 runs to 13 residues. V was trimmed by 0 bases and J by 8 bases, leaving 10 bases between them. Germline CDR1 LGHNA, CDR2 YNFKEQ. The CDR3 reads CASSQDAGGGYTF. The CDR3 DNA reads as TGTGCCAGCAGCCAAGATGCGGGGGGGGGCTACACCTTC.

In its sample, this clone was seen a few times. The CDR3 sequence: CASCSQDHQPQHF. CDR3 DNA: TGTGCCAGTTGTTCACAGGACCATCAGCCCCAGCATTTT. This rearrangement joins TRBV19 to TRBJ1-5; D may be TRBD1 (5 bases). In germline, CDR1 is LNHDA, CDR2 SQIVND (reference sequence). The CDR3 contains 13 residues. The ends were cut back, 8 bases at V and 5 bases at J, with 13 bases in the middle.

This chain joins TRBV11-1 and TRBJ2-7; D remains ambiguous. The V and J ends lost 5 bases and 0 bases respectively, with 14 bases between them. The germline V gene has CDR1 SGHAT and CDR2 FQDESV (reference sequence). The CDR3 consists of 15 residues. CDR3 protein: CASSPGYSNSYEQYF. DNA for the CDR3: TGTGCCAGCAGCCCAGGTTATTCGAACTCCTACGAGCAGTACTTC.

The chain carries TRBV6-1 and TRBJ1-2; D is undetermined. The germline CDR1 and CDR2 sequences are MNHNS and SASEGT. Trimming removed 5 bases from V and 4 bases from J, with 8 bases in between. This CDR3 has 12 residues. The DNA of the CDR3 is TGTGCCAGCAGTTCGTCCCCCTATGGCTACACCTTC. This gives the protein CASSSSPYGYTF.

The CDR3 nucleotides read TGTGCCAGTAACAGGGGCGGCACAGATACGCAGTATTTT. It specifies CASNRGGTDTQYF. V is TRBV27 and J is TRBJ2-3; TRBD1 matches 7 bases. V was clipped by 9 bases and J by 1 base; unmatched bases: 4. The length of the CDR3 is 13 residues. The germline gives CDR1 MNHEY, CDR2 SMNVEV (reference sequence).

The chain carries TRBV5-1 and TRBJ2-3, with TRBD1 matching 9 bases. This CDR3 contains 15 residues. CDR1 SGHRS and CDR2 YFSETQ come from the germline V gene. Trimming removed 0 bases from V and 5 bases from J; junction bases left unmatched: 4. This chain's CDR3 is CASSLGDRAVDTQYF. Here the CDR3 DNA reads TGCGCCAGCAGCTTGGGGGACAGGGCTGTAGATACGCAGTATTTT. Together with reference TRBV5-1 and TRBJ2-3, the CDR3 gives the full variable domain: KAGVTQTPRYLIKTRGQQVTLSCSPISGHRSVSWYQQTPGQGLQFLFEYFSETQRNKGNFPGRFSGRQFSNSRSEMNVSTLELGDSALYLCASSLGDRAVDTQYFGPGTRLTVL.

The chain is built from TRBV10-3 and TRBJ2-3; D gene unclear. Trimming cost V 10 bases and J 4 bases, with 21 bases left between them. Per germline, CDR1 ENHRY and CDR2 SYGVKD. The CDR3 is made up of 15 amino acids. CDR3 protein: CATYHLDRSPDTQYF. CDR3 sequence (DNA): TGTGCCACCTACCACCTCGATCGGTCACCAGATACGCAGTATTTT.